Each of the 24 T cell receptor beta chains below was sequenced from the same sample in a study of blood T cell repertoires in COVID-19. The repertoire was sequenced with immunoSEQ multiplex PCR; TCRdb's copy has only in-frame clones and lacks some. The sample includes about 70,000 clones, roughly nine tenths of them seen just once. Input material: peripheral blood. These receptors came from a man in his fifties or sixties with acute or convalescent COVID-19.

The rearrangement joins TRBV5-1 to TRBJ2-5, with TRBD1 matching 12 bases. V dropped 4 bases and J dropped 2; count of bases not matched to a gene: 6. The V gene's germline CDR1 is SGHRS and CDR2 YFSETQ. The CDR3 contains 16 residues. The CDR3, as DNA: TGCGCCAGCAGCCCGGGACAGGGGGCTATGCAAGAGACCCAGTACTTC. Encoded protein: CASSPGQGAMQETQYF.

The V gene is TRBV28, the J gene TRBJ1-5, with 10 nucleotides matching TRBD1. Germline V gene lookup returns CDR1 MDHEN and CDR2 SYDVKM. V gave up 6 bases and J gave up 2 bases; unmatched junction bases: 7. The CDR3 length is 16 residues. The DNA for the CDR3 is TGTGCCAGCAGACTGACCGGGACAGGGGGCAATCAGCCCCAGCATTTT. It encodes CASRLTGTGGNQPQHF.

The DNA of the CDR3 is TGTGCCATCAGTGGAGGGTCGGGTAGCGGGAGCTACGAGCAGTACGTC. This encodes CAISGGSGSGSYEQYV. V usage is TRBV10-3 and J usage is TRBJ2-7; 9 positions agree with TRBD2. CDR1 and CDR2 from the germline V gene are ENHRY and SYGVKD. Trimming cost V 4 bases and J 3 bases; bases outside gene matches: 10. The CDR3 consists of 16 residues.

This clone was recorded a few times. The V gene is TRBV7-2, the J gene TRBJ1-3; D gene ambiguous. Looked up from germline, CDR1 is SGHTA and CDR2 is FQGNSA. Trimming cost V 7 bases and J 4 bases, with 17 bases left between them. The CDR3 sequence is 15 residues long. CDR3 loop: CASTPLVRSGNTIYF. CDR3 sequence (DNA): TGTGCCAGCACCCCCCTTGTCAGATCGGGAAACACCATATATTTT. Based on the CDR3 plus reference TRBV7-2 and TRBJ1-3, the full variable domain is GAGVSQSPSNKVTEKGKDVELRCDPISGHTALYWYRQSLGQGLEFLIYFQGNSAPDKSGLPSDRFSAERTGGSVSTLTIQRTQQEDSAVYLCASTPLVRSGNTIYFGEGSWLTVV.

The chain couples TRBV27 to TRBJ1-4; 8 bases fit TRBD1. J was trimmed by 5 bases and V by 5 bases; bases with no gene match: 7. The CDR3 contains 15 residues. CDR1 is MNHEY, CDR2 SMNVEV, per germline (reference sequence). The CDR3 spells CASSPPGQENEKLFF. The DNA for the CDR3 is TGTGCCAGCAGTCCCCCGGGACAGGAAAATGAAAAACTGTTTTTT.

The rearrangement links TRBV27 to TRBJ2-2; 8 bases align to TRBD1. The CDR3 runs to 14 residues. The V and J ends lost 6 bases and 6 bases, in that order; junction bases with no gene match: 6. In germline, CDR1 is MNHEY, CDR2 SMNVEV (reference sequence). The chain's CDR3 is CASSTPQGAGELFF. DNA of the CDR3: TGTGCCAGCAGCACTCCACAGGGGGCCGGGGAGCTGTTTTTT.

The rearrangement uses TRBV2 and TRBJ2-1, with 12 bases matching TRBD2. The length of the CDR3 is 15 residues. Germline lookup yields CDR1 SNHLY and CDR2 FYNNEI. After removal of 7 bases from V and 9 bases from J, the junction contained 10 bases not matched to a gene. CDR3 sequence reads: CASIELAGGTSEQFF. The CDR3 DNA sequence: TGTGCCAGCATCGAACTAGCGGGAGGTACGAGTGAGCAGTTCTTC.

The chain links TRBV6-4 to TRBJ2-1, with TRBD2 identical over 13 bases. The germline V gene encodes CDR1 MRHNA and CDR2 SNTAGT. Trimming at V came to 0 bases and at J to 6 bases, leaving 2 bases not matched to a gene. This CDR3 region has 16 residues. The CDR3 is CASSDSWTSGGNEQFF. In DNA form, the CDR3 reads TGTGCCAGCAGTGACTCGTGGACTAGCGGGGGCAATGAGCAGTTCTTC.

The J gene is TRBJ1-1, the V gene TRBV6-2 or TRBV6-3; perhaps TRBD1 as D (5 bases). Germline CDR1 and CDR2: MNHEY and SVGEGT. There are 13 residues in the CDR3. Trimming left V 1 base short and J 5 bases short, with 8 bases between. CDR3 DNA sequence: TGTGCCAGCAGTTACTGGCCAGGGACTGAAGCTTTCTTT. Translating it yields CASSYWPGTEAFF.

The genes are TRBV12-3 or TRBV12-4 and TRBJ1-1; the D is unclear. Between the trimmed V and J ends, which lost 8 bases and 0 bases, there was a span of 4 bases. The CDR3 covers 11 residues. The CDR3 loop reads CASGMNTEAFF. DNA for the CDR3: TGTGCCAGCGGCATGAACACTGAAGCTTTCTTT.

The chain carries TRBV7-3 and TRBJ2-2, with 8 nucleotides matching TRBD1. J gave up 8 bases and V 0 bases, and 2 bases lay outside the gene matches. CDR3 length equals 14 residues. CDR1 and CDR2 (germline): SGHTA, FQGTGA. The CDR3 loop reads CASSLTDRVGELFF. The CDR3, as DNA: TGTGCCAGCAGCTTAACGGACAGGGTGGGGGAGCTGTTTTTT.

The chain recombines TRBV12-3 or TRBV12-4 with TRBJ1-2, with 8 positions matching TRBD1. Trimming removed 5 bases from V and 5 bases from J; junction bases left unmatched: 4. The CDR3 length is 13 residues. CDR3 bases: TGTGCCAGCAGTCGGACAGGGAGGTATGGCTACACCTTC. Encoded protein: CASSRTGRYGYTF.

This clone has only one observation. The chain carries TRBV11-3 and TRBJ1-1; possibly TRBD1 for D (5 bases). The V end was cut by 5 bases, the J end by 1 base, with 11 bases between. This CDR3 is built from 14 residues. Per germline, CDR1 SGHNT and CDR2 YENEEA. This chain's CDR3 is CASSRSGENTEAFF. For the CDR3, the DNA is TGTGCCAGCAGCCGTTCGGGGGAGAACACTGAAGCTTTCTTT.

The chain couples TRBV28 to TRBJ1-5; a possible D gene is TRBD1 (5 bases). Looked up from germline, CDR1 is MDHEN and CDR2 is SYDVKM. V was cut by 10 bases and J by 0 bases, with 16 bases left in between. CDR3 length equals 15 residues. The CDR3 loop is CATEWGGSSNQPQHF. CDR3 nucleotides: TGTGCCACCGAATGGGGGGGATCTAGCAATCAGCCCCAGCATTTT.

The chain is built from TRBV6-2 or TRBV6-3 and TRBJ2-2; 10 bases map to TRBD2. Trimming cost V 5 bases and J 1 base; bases outside gene matches: 7. The CDR3 consists of 17 residues. Germline lookup yields CDR1 MNHEY and CDR2 SVGEGT. The CDR3 sequence: CASSPGLARMNTGELFF. In DNA, the CDR3 is TGTGCCAGCAGTCCGGGACTAGCGCGAATGAACACCGGGGAGCTGTTTTTT.

The gene calls are TRBV4-3 and TRBJ2-7; TRBD2 agrees at 7 bases. Germline V CDR1 and CDR2: LGHNA, YSLEER. The ends lost 3 bases at V and 4 bases at J; junction bases unmatched: 9. The CDR3 is 15 residues long. CDR3 DNA sequence: TGCGCCAGCAGCCAGGTCCGGGGGGTTGCATACGAGCAGTACTTC. It translates to CASSQVRGVAYEQYF.

The V gene is TRBV15, the J gene TRBJ1-1; perhaps TRBD1 as D (5 bases). The germline gives CDR1 LNHNV, CDR2 YYDKDF (reference sequence). The V and J ends lost 3 bases and 4 bases respectively, with 9 bases between them. The CDR3 length is 13 residues. The CDR3 reads CATSRRGGTEAFF. Written as DNA, the CDR3 is TGTGCCACCAGCAGGAGGGGAGGCACTGAAGCTTTCTTT.

CDR3 loop: CASSLSGLNQPQHF. As DNA, the CDR3 is TGTGCCAGCAGTTTATCAGGGCTCAATCAGCCCCAGCATTTT. The rearrangement joins TRBV28 to TRBJ1-5, with D perhaps matching TRBD1 (5 bases). Germline V gene data show CDR1 as MDHEN and CDR2 as SYDVKM. V dropped 1 base and J dropped 3 bases, with 7 bases sitting between them. This CDR3 comprises 14 residues.

The chain employs TRBV3-1 (or the pseudogene TRBV3-2) and TRBJ2-3; perhaps TRBD2 as D (6 bases). The ends were cut back, 1 base at V and 1 base at J, with 15 bases in the middle. CDR1 is LGHDT, CDR2 YNNKEL, per germline (reference sequence). The CDR3 runs to 17 residues. The CDR3 DNA reads as TGTGCCAGCAGCCAAGGGCGAAAGGCTAGCGGCACAGATACGCAGTATTTT. It is translated as CASSQGRKASGTDTQYF.

This chain joins TRBV27 and TRBJ2-7; no definite D call. The V end lost 0 bases, the J end lost 0 bases, and 6 bases lay between the germline ends. The CDR3 spans 14 residues. Germline V gene lookup returns CDR1 MNHEY and CDR2 SMNVEV (reference sequence). CDR3 nucleotides: TGTGCCAGCAGTTTATCTGGCCTCTCCTACGAGCAGTACTTC. It encodes CASSLSGLSYEQYF.

The chain has TRBV24-1 and TRBJ2-2; unclear D gene. The V end lost 0 bases, the J end lost 4 bases, and 8 bases lay between the germline ends. Germline V gene data show CDR1 as KGHDR and CDR2 as SFDVKD. The CDR3 length is 15 residues. As DNA, the CDR3 is TGTGCCACCAGTGATTTGGGTGCGCCCACCGGGGAGCTGTTTTTT. Translating gives CATSDLGAPTGELFF.

The table lists this clone with a count of one. The chain uses TRBV28 and TRBJ1-4; TRBD1 aligns across 7 bases. V lost 5 bases to trimming and J lost 4 bases; unmatched junction nucleotides: 10. The CDR3 extends over 16 amino acids. CDR1 is MDHEN, CDR2 SYDVKM, per germline. The DNA for the CDR3 is TGTGCCAGCAGTACCACTCTCCGGGACAGTAATGAAAAACTGTTTTTT. Amino acids: CASSTTLRDSNEKLFF.

This clone was observed a handful of times. The chain has TRBV28 and TRBJ1-2, with TRBD1 matching over 7 bases. CDR3 length: 11 residues. The trim removed 5 bases at V and 7 bases at J, leaving 1 base unmatched. The germline V gene encodes CDR1 MDHEN and CDR2 SYDVKM. This CDR3 is CASSRTGGYTF. CDR3 nucleotide sequence: TGTGCCAGCAGTAGGACAGGTGGCTACACCTTC.

This chain joins TRBV11-3 and TRBJ2-7, with 12 nucleotides matching TRBD2. Germline V gives CDR1 SGHNT, CDR2 YENEEA. CDR3 size: 15 residues. V was pared by 5 bases and J by 1 base, with 3 bases of the junction left unmatched. The CDR3 bases are TGTGCCAGCAGCGAGACTAGCGGGGGATCCTACGAGCAGTACGTC. Amino acids: CASSETSGGSYEQYV.